The present entry profiles one TCR beta chain with its context. This clone showed up just a few times. This receptor's antigen is unknown. The record has no base qualities; no much larger clone is one base away. Based on the germline V gene, the CDR1 and CDR2 sequences are SGHTA and FQGTGA. Inclusive of the bounding cysteine and phenylalanine, the CDR3 is 13 residues long. This entry keeps only the CDR3 DNA: 39 bases, framed from base 1. V is cut by 0 bases and J by 8 bases, and the space between the germline ends is 9 bases. A single peripheral blood draw of 90 to 150 mL on average was collected from each donor into heparinised tubes. A BD FACSAria II was used to sort naive, central memory, regulatory and stem cell-like memory CD4+ T cells with a panel that included CD45RO, CCR7, CD25, CD127, CD95 and CD27. Purity was above 95% for every sorted population. PBMCs were separated immediately by Lymphoprep density gradient centrifugation and were stained directly, without being cultured. So that batch effects would be minimized, each experiment stained and sorted samples in pairs, pairing one healthy donor with one patient.

The entry originates in a study of beta chain features in type 1 diabetes (dated by TCRdb to the late 2010s). Concerning the study at large: Mean age, gender distribution, total cell number and subset yield were not different between patients and healthy donors. A total of under 140,000,000 sorted cells were examined across all samples, and the number of cells per subset was strongly correlated with RNA yield. In the study, recently diagnosed type 1 diabetes patients and matched healthy donors were compared on the TCRB repertoires of their sorted circulating CD4+ T cell subsets. Regulatory and stem cell-like memory subsets were isolated from only 8 patients and about eight healthy donors, whereas naive and central memory subsets came from all 30 or so donors. What the work shows at the level of the full study, not this receptor alone: The naive, central memory and regulatory TCRB repertoires appeared to resemble one another more closely among patients than among healthy donors. Because small numbers of individuals were included in the HLA sub-analyses, any influence of HLA type on TCRB rearrangement was left unresolved. PCR might favor shorter templates, but patient and control samples were amplified and corrected together, so any skew would affect both groups equally. Because cDNA was sequenced instead of genomic DNA, highly expressing activated cells could be over-represented, though the groups showed no difference in activation or CD3 levels. Patients with type 1 diabetes made fewer insertions and deleted more nucleotides at VDJ recombination sites, implying thymic rearrangement abnormalities. Type 1 diabetes patients showed a moderate but significant shortening of TCRB CDR3 length in all four CD4+ subsets.

The High Capacity cDNA Reverse Transcription Kit was used to reverse transcribe all of the isolated RNA, meaning that expressed TCRB transcripts were what got sequenced. Deep immunoSEQ sequencing was applied to naive, central memory and regulatory T cell samples, giving an average of approximately 4 million total reads per sample. After sorted cells were lysed in RLT buffer, RNA was extracted with DNase-treated RNeasy Micro or Mini kits, with the choice depending on cell number. Each cell subset was processed separately to prevent cross-contamination, with patient and healthy donor samples processed together. The immunoSEQ multiplex PCR was used to amplify TCRB sequences from cDNA, generating 87-bp fragments that spanned the CDR3 region. The amplicons were sequenced using the Illumina HiSeq platform. The study's own analysis went as follows. PCR bias was computationally corrected using synthetic template baselines, reads within Hamming distance 2 were collapsed, and singletons that could not be merged were discarded. Reads were aligned against IMGT to assign V, D and J genes, CDR3 length and insertions or deletions at six rearrangement sites. Within each subset, clonotype counts were normalized to sorted cell number, after which true diversity and Gini coefficients were computed with the tcR R package. Repertoire sharing was quantified using the overlap coefficient calculated on TCRB nucleotide sequences. As a proxy for the pre-selection repertoire, out-of-frame TCRB sequences from naive cells were analyzed. TCRdb carries this immuneACCESS record with in-frame sequences only. Its versions omit some clonotypes, under half of them owing to an unresolved V gene in the studies checked, with the rest unexplained. The V and J calls and clone size come from that table; D and trimming were worked out from the DNA. This sample lists hundreds of thousands of clones; about a tenth were detected once. The ten biggest clones cover around 0.017% of the sample.

The sequence was collected from a man aged 30 to 45 with type 1 diabetes. The sequence joins TRBV7-3 to TRBJ2-3, with a weak D call of TRBD2 (6 bases match). What was sequenced was naive CD4+ T cells from blood. What the cell subset or site label conveys for this sample: true naive CD4+ T cells. The DNA sequence is TGTGCCAGCAGCTTAACGTCCGGGAGTACGCAGTATTTT. This gives the protein CASSLTSGSTQYF.